Sequencing of this T cell receptor (beta chain) was carried out in a study of shared clonotypes between healthy human individuals. Study results and caveats: The represented genetic and exposure-history diversity was limited by the small number of donors.

As to this clone: The antigen is undetermined.

This CDR3 is built from 14 residues. Germline V CDR1 and CDR2: MNHEY, SVGAGI. V lost 2 bases to trimming and J lost 6 bases, with 11 bases between them. Profiling relied on immunoSEQ multiplex PCR, and the TCRdb table lists in-frame clones only, not all of them. The sample yields about 320,000 clones, roughly 84% seen once. V and J are TRBV6-5 and TRBJ2-1; no clear D gene. The sequenced sample was memory CD8+ T cells sorted from blood. Subset reported: CD45RO+ cells pooled with CCR7-negative TemRA cells. This receptor was identified in a man in his late teens or twenties in good health. In nucleotides, the CDR3 is TGTGCCAGCAGTTACGAGGAGTCGTTCAATGAGCAGTTCTTC. Translating it yields CASSYEESFNEQFF.